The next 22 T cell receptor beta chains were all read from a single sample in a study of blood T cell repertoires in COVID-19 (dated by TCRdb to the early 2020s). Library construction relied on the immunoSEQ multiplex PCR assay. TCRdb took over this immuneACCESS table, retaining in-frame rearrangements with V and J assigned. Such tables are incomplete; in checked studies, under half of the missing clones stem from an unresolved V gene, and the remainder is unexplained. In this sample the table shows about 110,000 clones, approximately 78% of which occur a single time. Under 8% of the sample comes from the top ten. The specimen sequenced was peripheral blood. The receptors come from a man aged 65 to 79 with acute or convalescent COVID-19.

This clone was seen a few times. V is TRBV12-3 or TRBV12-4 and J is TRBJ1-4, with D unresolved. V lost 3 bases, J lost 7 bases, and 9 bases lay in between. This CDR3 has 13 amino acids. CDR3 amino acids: CASSFTAVEKLFF. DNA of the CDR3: TGTGCCAGCAGTTTTACAGCCGTTGAAAAACTGTTTTTT.

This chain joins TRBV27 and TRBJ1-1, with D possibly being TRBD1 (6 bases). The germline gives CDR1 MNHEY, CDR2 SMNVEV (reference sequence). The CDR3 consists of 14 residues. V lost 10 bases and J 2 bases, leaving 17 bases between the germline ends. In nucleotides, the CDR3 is TGTGCCACCAGATCACTACAGGGAAACACTGAAGCTTTCTTT. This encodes CATRSLQGNTEAFF.

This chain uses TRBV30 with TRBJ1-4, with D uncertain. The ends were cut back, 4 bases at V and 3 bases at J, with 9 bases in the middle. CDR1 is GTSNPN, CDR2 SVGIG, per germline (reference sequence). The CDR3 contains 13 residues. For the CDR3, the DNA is TGTGCCTGGAATCGGGGTCCTAATGAAAAACTGTTTTTT. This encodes CAWNRGPNEKLFF.

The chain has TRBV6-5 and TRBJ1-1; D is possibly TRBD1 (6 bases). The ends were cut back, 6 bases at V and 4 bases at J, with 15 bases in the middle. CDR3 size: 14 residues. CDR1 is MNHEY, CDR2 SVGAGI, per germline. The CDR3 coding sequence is TGTGCCAGCAGAATTGAAACAGGGTTCACTGAAGCTTTCTTT. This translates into CASRIETGFTEAFF.

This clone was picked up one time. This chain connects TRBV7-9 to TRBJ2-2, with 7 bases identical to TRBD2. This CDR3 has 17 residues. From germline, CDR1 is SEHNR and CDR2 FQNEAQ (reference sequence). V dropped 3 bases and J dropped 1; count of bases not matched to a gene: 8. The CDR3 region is CASSFPPSGLNTGELFF. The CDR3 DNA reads TGTGCCAGCAGCTTCCCGCCTAGCGGATTGAACACCGGGGAGCTGTTTTTT.

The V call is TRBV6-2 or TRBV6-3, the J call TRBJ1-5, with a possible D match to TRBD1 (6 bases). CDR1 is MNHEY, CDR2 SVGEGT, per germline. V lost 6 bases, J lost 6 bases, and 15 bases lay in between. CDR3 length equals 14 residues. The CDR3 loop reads CASRPSGVGQPQHF. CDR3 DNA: TGTGCCAGCAGGCCTTCAGGGGTGGGTCAGCCCCAGCATTTT.

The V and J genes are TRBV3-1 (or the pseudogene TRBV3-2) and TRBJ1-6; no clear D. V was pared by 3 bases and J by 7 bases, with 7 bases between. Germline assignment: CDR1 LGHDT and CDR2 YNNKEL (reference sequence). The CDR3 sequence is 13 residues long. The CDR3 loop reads CASSQTENSPLHF. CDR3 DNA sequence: TGTGCCAGCAGCCAGACGGAGAATTCACCCCTCCACTTT.

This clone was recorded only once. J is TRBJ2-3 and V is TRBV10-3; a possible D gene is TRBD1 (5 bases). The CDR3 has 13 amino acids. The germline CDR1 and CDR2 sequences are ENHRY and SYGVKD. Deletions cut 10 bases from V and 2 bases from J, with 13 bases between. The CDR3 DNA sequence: TGTGCCACCCTAGACAGCCTCACAGATACGCAGTATTTT. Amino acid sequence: CATLDSLTDTQYF.

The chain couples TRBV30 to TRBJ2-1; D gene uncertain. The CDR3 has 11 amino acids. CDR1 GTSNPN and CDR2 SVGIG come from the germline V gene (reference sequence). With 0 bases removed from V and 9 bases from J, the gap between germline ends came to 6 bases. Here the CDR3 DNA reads TGTGCCTGGAGTGTATTCGGTGAGCAGTTCTTC. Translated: CAWSVFGEQFF.

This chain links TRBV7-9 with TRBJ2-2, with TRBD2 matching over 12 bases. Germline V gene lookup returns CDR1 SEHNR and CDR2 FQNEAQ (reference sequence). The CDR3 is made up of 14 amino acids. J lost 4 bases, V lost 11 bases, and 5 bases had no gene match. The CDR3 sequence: CAGRLAGVTGELFF. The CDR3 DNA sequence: TGTGCCGGACGACTAGCGGGGGTCACCGGGGAGCTGTTTTTT.

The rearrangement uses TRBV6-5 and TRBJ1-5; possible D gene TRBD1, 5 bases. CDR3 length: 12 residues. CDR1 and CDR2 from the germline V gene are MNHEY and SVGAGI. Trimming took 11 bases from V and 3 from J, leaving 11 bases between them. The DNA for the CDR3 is TGTGCCGCGGGGCAGTCCAATCAGCCCCAGCATTTT. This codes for CAAGQSNQPQHF.

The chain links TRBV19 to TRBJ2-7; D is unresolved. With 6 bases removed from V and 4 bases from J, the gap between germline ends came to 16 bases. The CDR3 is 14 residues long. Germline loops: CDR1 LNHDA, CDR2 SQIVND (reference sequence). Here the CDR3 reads CASRTRGGSYEQYF. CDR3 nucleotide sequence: TGTGCCAGTAGGACGCGTGGCGGATCATACGAGCAGTACTTC.

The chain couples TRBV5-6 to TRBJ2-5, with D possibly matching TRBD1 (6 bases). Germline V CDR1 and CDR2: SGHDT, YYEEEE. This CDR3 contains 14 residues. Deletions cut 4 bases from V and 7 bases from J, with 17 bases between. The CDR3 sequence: CASSTGTSRGTQYF. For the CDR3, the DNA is TGTGCCAGCAGCACGGGGACATCCAGAGGGACCCAGTACTTC.

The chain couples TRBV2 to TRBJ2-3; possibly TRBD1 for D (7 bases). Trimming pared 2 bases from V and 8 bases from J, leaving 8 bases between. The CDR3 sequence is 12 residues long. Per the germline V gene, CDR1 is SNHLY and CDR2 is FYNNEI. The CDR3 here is CASSEQGGTQYF. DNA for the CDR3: TGTGCCAGCAGTGAACAGGGGGGTACGCAGTATTTT.

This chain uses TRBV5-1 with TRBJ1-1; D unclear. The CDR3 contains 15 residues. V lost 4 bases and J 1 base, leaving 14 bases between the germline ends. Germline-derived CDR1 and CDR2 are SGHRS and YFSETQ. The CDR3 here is CASSPSGSRNTEAFF. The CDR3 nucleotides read TGCGCCAGCAGCCCCTCCGGGAGTAGGAACACTGAAGCTTTCTTT.

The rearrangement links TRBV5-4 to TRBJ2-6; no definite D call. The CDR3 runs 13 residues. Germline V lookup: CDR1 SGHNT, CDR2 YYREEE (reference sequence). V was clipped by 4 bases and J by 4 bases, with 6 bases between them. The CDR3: CASSQSGANVLTF. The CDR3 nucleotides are TGTGCCAGCAGCCAGTCAGGGGCCAACGTCCTGACTTTC.

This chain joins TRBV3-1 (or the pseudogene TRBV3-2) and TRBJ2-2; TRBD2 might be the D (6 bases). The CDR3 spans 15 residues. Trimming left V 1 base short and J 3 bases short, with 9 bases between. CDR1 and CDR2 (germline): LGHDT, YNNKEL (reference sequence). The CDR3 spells CASSQAGVYTGELFF. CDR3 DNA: TGTGCCAGCAGCCAAGCGGGAGTCTACACCGGGGAGCTGTTTTTT.

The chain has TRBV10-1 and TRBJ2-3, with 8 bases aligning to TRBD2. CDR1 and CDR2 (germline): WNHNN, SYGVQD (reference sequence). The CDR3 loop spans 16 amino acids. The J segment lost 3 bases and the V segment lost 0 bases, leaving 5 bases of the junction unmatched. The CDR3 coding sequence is TGCGCCAGCAGTGAGTCTAGCGGGAAGATGACAGATACGCAGTATTTT. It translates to CASSESSGKMTDTQYF.

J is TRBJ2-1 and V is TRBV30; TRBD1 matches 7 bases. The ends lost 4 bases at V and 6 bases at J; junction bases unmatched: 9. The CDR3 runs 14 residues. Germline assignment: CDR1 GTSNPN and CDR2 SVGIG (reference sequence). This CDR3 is CAWTVQGYGNEQFF. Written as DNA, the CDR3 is TGTGCCTGGACGGTACAGGGGTATGGCAATGAGCAGTTCTTC.

The CDR3 DNA follows: TGTGCCAGCAGCTCGCCAGACAGGGGCGGATACAATGAGCAGTTCTTC. As protein: CASSSPDRGGYNEQFF. J is TRBJ2-1 and V is TRBV5-4; TRBD1 aligns across 8 bases. With 3 bases clipped from V and 4 bases from J, the junction kept 9 bases outside the gene matches. Germline V gene data show CDR1 as SGHNT and CDR2 as YYREEE (reference sequence). This CDR3 is built from 16 residues.

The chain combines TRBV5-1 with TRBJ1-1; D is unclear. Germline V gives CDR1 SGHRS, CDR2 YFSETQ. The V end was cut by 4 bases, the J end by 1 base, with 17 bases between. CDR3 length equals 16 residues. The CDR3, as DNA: TGCGCCAGCAGCCCCCTCGGTTCGAACTCGAACACTGAAGCTTTCTTT. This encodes CASSPLGSNSNTEAFF.

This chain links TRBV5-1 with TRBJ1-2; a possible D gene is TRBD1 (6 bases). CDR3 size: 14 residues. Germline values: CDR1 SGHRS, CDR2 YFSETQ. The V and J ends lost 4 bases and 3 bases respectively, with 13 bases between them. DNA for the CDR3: TGCGCCAGCAGCAGTACACAGGGAGACTATGGCTACACCTTC. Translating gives CASSSTQGDYGYTF. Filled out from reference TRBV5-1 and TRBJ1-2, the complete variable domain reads KAGVTQTPRYLIKTRGQQVTLSCSPISGHRSVSWYQQTPGQGLQFLFEYFSETQRNKGNFPGRFSGRQFSNSRSEMNVSTLELGDSALYLCASSSTQGDYGYTFGSGTRLTVV.